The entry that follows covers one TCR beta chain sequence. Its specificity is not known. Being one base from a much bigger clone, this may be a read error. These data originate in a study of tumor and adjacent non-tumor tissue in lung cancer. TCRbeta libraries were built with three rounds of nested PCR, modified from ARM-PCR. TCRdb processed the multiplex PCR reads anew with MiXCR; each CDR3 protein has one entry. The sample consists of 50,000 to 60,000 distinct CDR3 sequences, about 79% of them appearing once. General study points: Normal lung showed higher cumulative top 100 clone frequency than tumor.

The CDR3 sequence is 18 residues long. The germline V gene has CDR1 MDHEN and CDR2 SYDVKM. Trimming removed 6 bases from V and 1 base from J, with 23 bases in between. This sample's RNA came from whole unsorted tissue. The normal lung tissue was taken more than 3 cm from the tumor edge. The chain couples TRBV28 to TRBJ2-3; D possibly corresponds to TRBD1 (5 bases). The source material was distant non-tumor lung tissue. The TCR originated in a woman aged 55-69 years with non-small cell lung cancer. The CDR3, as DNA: TGTGCCAGCAGAATGGGAAGGAGAAGGGGTTGCGGCACAGATACGCAGTATTTT. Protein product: CASRMGRRRGCGTDTQYF.